Here is one T cell receptor (beta chain) with its context. The antigen remains undetermined. This specimen belongs to a study of long-term antiretroviral therapy in people with HIV. About the research overall: The 2015 recommendation for immediate ART came about a decade after the earliest samples. Study findings and constraints: HIV repertoires spanned tighter CDR3 length ranges than controls did. Clones with expansion before ART led the repertoire at all time points.

immunoSEQ v3.0 was run at survey level. Using immunoSEQ multiplex PCR, the repertoire was profiled, and TCRdb retains in-frame clones only, with some absent. This table holds 30,000 to 40,000 clones, 70% to 80% found once. The CDR3 runs to 18 residues. The V gene end was trimmed by 2 bases and the J gene end by 0 bases; junction bases not matched to a gene: 10. CDR1 SGDLS and CDR2 YYNGEE come from the germline V gene. Inclusion required at least two post-ART and at least one pre-ART PBMC samples. The sequence derives from a woman aged 50 to 65 with HIV. This chain links TRBV9 with TRBJ2-2; 7 bases are a match to TRBD2. This sample comprised unsorted PBMCs, obtained 2 years after starting antiretroviral therapy. The CDR3: CASSVSFEAGSNTGELFF. The CDR3 region has the DNA TGTGCCAGCAGCGTGAGTTTTGAAGCGGGGTCGAACACCGGGGAGCTGTTTTTT.